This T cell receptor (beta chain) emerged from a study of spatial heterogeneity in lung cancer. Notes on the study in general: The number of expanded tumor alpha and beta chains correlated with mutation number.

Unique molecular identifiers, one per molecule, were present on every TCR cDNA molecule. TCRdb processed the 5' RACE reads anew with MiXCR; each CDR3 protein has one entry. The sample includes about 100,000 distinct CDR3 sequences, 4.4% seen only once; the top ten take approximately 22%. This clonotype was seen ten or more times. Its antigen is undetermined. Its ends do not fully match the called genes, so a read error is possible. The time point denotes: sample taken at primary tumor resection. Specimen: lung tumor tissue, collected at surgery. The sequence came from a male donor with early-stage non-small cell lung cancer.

CDR3 loop: CASSFDLNF. The CDR3 DNA is TGTGCCAGCAGCTTTGATCTCAACTTC. The V and J genes are TRBV7-3 and TRBJ2-7; no clear D. The CDR3 spans 9 residues. Germline CDR1 SGHTA, CDR2 FQGTGA.